The entry below describes one T cell receptor beta chain. This receptor's antigen is unknown. Per-base qualities were not stored, and no clone one base away is much larger. This sample was taken from a study of cytomegalovirus exposure and HLA in healthy donors (dated by TCRdb to about 2017). Looking at the study overall: In an earlier analysis of some 610 of the donors, 276 Gb of sequence data and 90 million to 120 million unique TCR beta sequences from roughly 200 million T cells were reported. HLA typing included class I and class II loci at four-digit resolution. To predict cytomegalovirus infection status, the study brought together high-throughput TCR immunosequencing, statistical association of individual TCRs with disease status, and machine learning. The study aimed to test whether signatures of past pathogen exposure could be identified by cataloging public T cell receptors. Roughly 5 DR-DQ haplotypes were handled as single units for association and clustering, since linkage in the cohort was strong. Donor age, sex, ethnicity and CMV serostatus were compiled together with the repertoire data. Approximately 310 gigabases of sequencing data and approximately 93 million unique TCR sequences were included in an early release covering around 650 HLA-typed donors. The study profiled the T cell repertoires of approximately 700 subjects by immunosequencing and related them to cytomegalovirus serostatus. A later genetic analysis used genome-wide SNP genotypes for about 60% of the roughly 700 donors, treating that subset as a discovery cohort. The number of typed donors differed by locus: roughly 629-630 for A, B, C, DRB1 and DQB1; some 500 for DQA1; some 610 for DPA1; and roughly 470 for DPB1. Among the roughly 390 genotyped donors, about 85% belonged to the genetic ancestry cluster associated with self-reported Caucasian donors. A later analysis re-examined previously published TCR beta repertoires from 600 to 700 donors and added high-resolution HLA genotyping to investigate patterns of TCR occurrence. All discovery cohort repertoires had been generated using a single sequencing platform. Rather than using new phenotypic data, the later analysis identified candidate immune exposures from TCR beta sequences and from how often those sequences occurred across donors. Besides the first cohort of around 700 subjects, a separate validation cohort made up of 120 different subjects was used. Among about 410 genotyped donors of the cohort, an average of approximately 240,000 unique TCR beta nucleotide sequences was sequenced per donor, of which about 19% were non-productive. An earlier analysis of a few hundred of the donors applied high-throughput TCR beta sequencing to assess whether each TCR beta V gene segment acted as functional or pseudogenic.

Measured from the cysteine to the phenylalanine, the CDR3 is 15 residues long. Only the CDR3 DNA stays, 45 bases, in frame from base 1. CDR1 LGHNA and CDR2 YSLEER are derived from the germline V gene. V loses 7 bases, J loses 4 bases, and the germline ends lie 18 bases apart. The study at large found these results: A later analysis reported that several top co-occurrence clusters appeared linked to parvovirus B19, influenza, CMV and Epstein-Barr virus. The classifier was reported to diagnose cytomegalovirus status with high specificity and sensitivity in both the original and validation cohorts. A few of the identified cytomegalovirus-associated TCR beta chains were confirmed in vitro to be specific for cytomegalovirus antigens. Some IMGT-functional V segments, including TRBV6-2 and TRBV6-3, could not be told apart with the 87-base-pair reads, so those segments were excluded. An association between a missense DCLRE1C variant and V-gene and J-gene trimming of TCR beta chains was found in a later genetic analysis and replicated in an independent cohort. Compared with equally common non-associated chains, HLA-associated TCR beta chains in a later analysis were more clonally expanded and had lower generation probabilities. A later analysis found that most CMV-associated TCR beta chains appeared HLA-restricted, with HLA associations seemingly driven largely by CMV exposure. For the cohort, immune exposure information was limited to CMV serostatus. A later analysis associated about 17,000 TCR beta sequences with specific HLA alleles at a false discovery rate of 0.05. Correlated functional status among segregating V segments might be attributable to linkage disequilibrium, but an unknown experimental factor could not be ruled out. The earlier analysis of approximately 560 of the donors excluded 15 to 20 rarely observed V segments, including chromosome 9 orphons, because counts were too low. In a later analysis, TCR association rates were found to vary across HLA loci, with the most associated TCRs seen for DRB1 alleles and the fewest for HLA-C alleles. A further reported finding was that TCR beta sequences accurately predicted the HLA-A and HLA-B alleles for most subjects in the first cohort. The cohort was sequenced for TCR beta chains only, and without alpha or paired-chain data the features that could be detected were limited. Compared with the roughly 670-donor mean, donors in an Asian-associated ancestry cluster had fewer N-insertions in productive TCRs, according to a later genetic analysis. Assigning TCR associations to individual alleles was difficult when HLA alleles, especially DR and DQ, strongly co-occurred. An earlier analysis of approximately 500 of the donors showed that most TCR beta V segments appeared in productive rearrangements either about 90% or about 30% of the time, which broadly matched IMGT annotations. Roughly uniform sequencing depth across donors was assumed in presence/absence analyses, although this assumption may not hold. HLA typing was unavailable for some donors at each locus, so association tests used only the typed subset. According to the authors, the approach could potentially be generalized to other disease states and immunological phenotypes. A total of around 150 TCR beta chains were listed by the study as associated with cytomegalovirus. While some public TCRs were present in many individuals, most TCR sequences turned up only very rarely across donors. The sequencing pipeline was judged likely to have produced a cluster of highly shared sequence variants as a technical artifact.

In total, roughly 710 healthy bone marrow donors made up the cohort. At the time of sampling, every cohort member was nominally healthy, though immune exposures that went unrecorded were likely present. The donor tested CMV seronegative, placing the donor among the 350 or so seronegative members of the cohort. Every donor gave a peripheral blood sample, and the peripheral blood mononuclear cells from that sample were used for TCR beta sequencing. Genomic DNA extraction from the blood cell samples was performed with the Qiagen DNeasy Blood Extraction Kit. The library was obtained by the immunoSEQ multiplex PCR assay. For the multiplex PCR, a mixture combining 60 forward primers for TCR Vbeta segments and 13 reverse primers for TCR Jbeta segments was used. Amplification of the CDR3 region of rearranged TCR beta genes was performed with a multiplex PCR assay on genomic DNA. Amplified TCR beta libraries were sequenced as 87-base-pair reads on the Illumina HiSeq System. Processing in the source paper ran as follows. A later analysis counted about 76 million unique TCR beta chains across the 640 or so repertoires, and roughly 9.9 million of these chains were shared by at least two donors. Raw reads were error-corrected and collapsed into unique sequences with a nearest-neighbor algorithm that merged closely related sequences to remove PCR and sequencing errors. CDR3 sequences were aligned to IMGT reference sequences to assign V, D and J gene segments. Each retained sequence needed at least a six-nucleotide match to both a V gene segment and a J gene segment. Rearrangements were called productive when the CDR3 lacked stop codons and stayed in frame with V and J; all others were non-productive. Following IMGT convention, CDR3 was defined as the stretch from the second conserved V-encoded cysteine to the conserved J-encoded phenylalanine. In an earlier analysis of more than 550 of the donors, sequences lacking an unambiguous match to a single V gene segment were excluded. An earlier analysis of approximately 590 of the donors classified V segments as functional when productive rearrangements were above 56.7% and as segregating when the standard deviation between donors was above 5%. A statistical classification framework was built to diagnose cytomegalovirus status from the catalog of TCR beta chain sequences. V and J gene assignment, in a later analysis, came from comparing TCR nucleotide sequences with IMGT/GENE-DB human TR gene sequences. The TCRdist pipeline was used in a later analysis to assign CDR3 sequences and most-parsimonious VDJ recombination scenarios. In a later analysis, every TCR beta chain was defined by the combination of its CDR3 amino acid sequence and its V-gene family, and reads without a unique V-gene family were dropped. To address suspected cross-contamination and a sequencing artifact, a later analysis removed roughly 580 highly shared, low-generation-probability nucleotide sequences. In a later analysis, a clonal expansion index for each public chain was calculated from normalized within-repertoire ranks of inferred template counts. In a later analysis, generation probabilities were computed with a VDJ recombination model fitted to out-of-frame rearrangements, and the resulting probabilities were checked against IGoR. In a later analysis, hypergeometric tests were used to score TCR-TCR, TCR-HLA and TCR-CMV co-occurrence, with a repertoire-size bias correction applied to TCR pairs. False discovery rates were estimated in a later analysis by permuting HLA or CMV assignments 20 times. In a later analysis, co-occurring TCRs were grouped using DBSCAN, and TCRdist sequence similarity was added for clustering within HLA-allele-positive subsets. Co-occurrence clustering excluded repertoires with fewer than 30,000 or more than 120,000 public chains, plus five with anomalous nucleotide sharing. Not all clones reach the TCRdb copy of this immuneACCESS table, which keeps in-frame sequences only. Checked studies attribute under half of the gap to unresolved V genes and leave the rest unexplained. V, J and clone size reflect that table, while D and trimming were determined from the DNA. This sample comprises 130,000 to 150,000 clones, about 79% of them detected only once. The ten most abundant clones make up about 0.62% of the sample.

The chain is encoded by TRBV4-3 joined to TRBJ2-3; the D segment could be TRBD1, given 6 matching bases. This receptor was taken from a male donor in good health and CMV-seronegative. The sample consisted of PBMCs. CDR3 reads: CASKPNQGMADTQYF. The DNA sequence reads TGCGCCAGCAAACCCAACCAGGGGATGGCAGATACGCAGTATTTT.